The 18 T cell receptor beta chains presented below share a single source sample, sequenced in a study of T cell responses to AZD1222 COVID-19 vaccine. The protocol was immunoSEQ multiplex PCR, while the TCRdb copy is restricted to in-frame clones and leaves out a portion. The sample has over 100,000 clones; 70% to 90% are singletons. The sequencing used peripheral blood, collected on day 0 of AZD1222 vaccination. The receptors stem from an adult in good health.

CDR3: CASSRLGRGDEQYF. The CDR3 DNA follows: TGTGCCAGCAGTAGGTTAGGCAGGGGAGACGAGCAGTACTTC. This chain connects TRBV6-5 to TRBJ2-7, with D possibly being TRBD1 (6 bases). The V and J ends lost 5 bases and 5 bases respectively, with 16 bases between them. The CDR3 extends over 14 amino acids. CDR1 MNHEY and CDR2 SVGAGI come from the germline V gene.

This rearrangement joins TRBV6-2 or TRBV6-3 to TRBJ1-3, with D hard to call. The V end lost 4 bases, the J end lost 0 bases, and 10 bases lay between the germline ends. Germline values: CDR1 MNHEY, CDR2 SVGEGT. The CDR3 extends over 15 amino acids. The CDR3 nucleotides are TGTGCCAGCAGTTTCGACGGCAGCTCTGGAAACACCATATATTTT. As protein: CASSFDGSSGNTIYF.

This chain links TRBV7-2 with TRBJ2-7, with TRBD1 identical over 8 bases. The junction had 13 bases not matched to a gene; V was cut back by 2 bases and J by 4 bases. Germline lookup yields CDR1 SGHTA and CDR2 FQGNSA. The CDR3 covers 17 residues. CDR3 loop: CASSLYPLQGARYEQYF. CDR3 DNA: TGTGCCAGCAGCTTATATCCCCTTCAGGGGGCGCGTTACGAGCAGTACTTC.

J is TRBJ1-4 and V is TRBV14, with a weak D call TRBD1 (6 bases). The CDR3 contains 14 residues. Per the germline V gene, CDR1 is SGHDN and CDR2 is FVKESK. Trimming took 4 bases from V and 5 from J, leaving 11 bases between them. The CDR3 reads CASSLDRRNEKLFF. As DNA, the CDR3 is TGTGCCAGCAGCCTCGACAGGAGGAATGAAAAACTGTTTTTT.

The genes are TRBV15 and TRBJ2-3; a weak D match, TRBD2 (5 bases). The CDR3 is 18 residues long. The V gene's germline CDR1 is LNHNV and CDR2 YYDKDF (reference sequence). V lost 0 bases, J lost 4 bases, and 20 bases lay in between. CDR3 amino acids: CATSRDPPGLGVSDTQYF. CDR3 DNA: TGTGCCACCAGCAGAGACCCCCCCGGACTTGGAGTTTCAGATACGCAGTATTTT.

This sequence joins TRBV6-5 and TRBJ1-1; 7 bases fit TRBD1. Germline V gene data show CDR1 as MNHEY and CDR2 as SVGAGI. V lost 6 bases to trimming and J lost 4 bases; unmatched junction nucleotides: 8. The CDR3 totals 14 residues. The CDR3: CASRSTGRVTEAFF. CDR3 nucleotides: TGTGCCAGCAGATCGACAGGGAGGGTCACTGAAGCTTTCTTT.

This chain's CDR3 is CASSFNPSEKLFF. CDR3 bases: TGTGCCAGCAGCTTTAACCCGTCCGAAAAACTGTTTTTT. V is TRBV5-5 and J is TRBJ1-4; no definite D call. Germline CDR1 is SGHKS and CDR2 is YYEKEE (reference sequence). The CDR3 length is 13 residues. Deletions cut 2 bases from V and 8 bases from J, with 10 bases between.

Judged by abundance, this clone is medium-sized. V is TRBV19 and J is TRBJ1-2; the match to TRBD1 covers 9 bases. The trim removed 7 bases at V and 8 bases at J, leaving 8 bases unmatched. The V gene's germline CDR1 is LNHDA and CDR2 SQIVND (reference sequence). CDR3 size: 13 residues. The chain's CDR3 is CASNAGQGSGYTF. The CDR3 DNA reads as TGTGCCAGTAACGCGGGACAGGGATCCGGCTACACCTTC.

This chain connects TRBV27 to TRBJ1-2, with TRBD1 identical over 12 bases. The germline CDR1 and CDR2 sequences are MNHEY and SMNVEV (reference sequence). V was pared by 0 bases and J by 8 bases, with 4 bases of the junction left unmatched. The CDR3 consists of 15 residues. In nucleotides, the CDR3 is TGTGCCAGCAGTTTATCGGGACAGGGGGCATTGGGCTACACCTTC. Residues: CASSLSGQGALGYTF.

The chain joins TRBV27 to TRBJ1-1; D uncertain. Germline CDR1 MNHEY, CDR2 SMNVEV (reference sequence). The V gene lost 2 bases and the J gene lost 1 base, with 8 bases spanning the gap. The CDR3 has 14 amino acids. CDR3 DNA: TGTGCCAGCAGTTTACTTCCAGGGAACACTGAAGCTTTCTTT. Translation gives CASSLLPGNTEAFF.

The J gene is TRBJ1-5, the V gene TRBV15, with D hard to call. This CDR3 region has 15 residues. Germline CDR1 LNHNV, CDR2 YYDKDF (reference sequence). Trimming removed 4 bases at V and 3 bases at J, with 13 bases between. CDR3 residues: CATSIELGFNQPQHF. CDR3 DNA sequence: TGTGCCACCAGCATAGAGCTGGGGTTCAATCAGCCCCAGCATTTT.

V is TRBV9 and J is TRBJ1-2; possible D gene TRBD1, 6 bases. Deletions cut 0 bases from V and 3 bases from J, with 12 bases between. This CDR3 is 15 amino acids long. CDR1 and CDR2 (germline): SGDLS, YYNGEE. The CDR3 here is CASSVGGTGHYGYTF. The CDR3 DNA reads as TGTGCCAGCAGCGTAGGGGGTACAGGGCACTATGGCTACACCTTC.

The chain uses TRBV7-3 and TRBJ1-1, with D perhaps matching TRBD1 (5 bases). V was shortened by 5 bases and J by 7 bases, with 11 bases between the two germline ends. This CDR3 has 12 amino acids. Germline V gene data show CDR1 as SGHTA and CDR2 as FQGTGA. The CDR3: CASSLGGDEAFF. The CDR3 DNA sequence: TGTGCCAGCAGCCTTGGGGGGGATGAAGCTTTCTTT.

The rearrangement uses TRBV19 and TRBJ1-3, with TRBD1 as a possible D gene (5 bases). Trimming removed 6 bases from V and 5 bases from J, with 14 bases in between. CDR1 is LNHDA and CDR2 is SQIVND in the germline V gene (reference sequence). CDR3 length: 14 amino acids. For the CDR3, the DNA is TGTGCCAGTAGCCCTCCCGGGACGCGAAACACCATATATTTT. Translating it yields CASSPPGTRNTIYF. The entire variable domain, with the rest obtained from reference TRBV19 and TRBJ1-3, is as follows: DGGITQSPKYLFRKEGQNVTLSCEQNLNHDAMYWYRQDPGQGLRLIYYSQIVNDFQKGDIAEGYSVSREKKESFPLTVTSAQKNPTAFYLCASSPPGTRNTIYFGEGSWLTVV.

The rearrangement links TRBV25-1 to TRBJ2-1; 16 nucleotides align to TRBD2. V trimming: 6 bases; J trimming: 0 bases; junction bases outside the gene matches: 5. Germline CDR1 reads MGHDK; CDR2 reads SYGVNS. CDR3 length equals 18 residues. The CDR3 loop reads CASSPGTSGGASYNEQFF. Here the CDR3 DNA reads TGTGCCAGCAGCCCCGGGACTAGCGGGGGGGCCTCCTACAATGAGCAGTTCTTC.

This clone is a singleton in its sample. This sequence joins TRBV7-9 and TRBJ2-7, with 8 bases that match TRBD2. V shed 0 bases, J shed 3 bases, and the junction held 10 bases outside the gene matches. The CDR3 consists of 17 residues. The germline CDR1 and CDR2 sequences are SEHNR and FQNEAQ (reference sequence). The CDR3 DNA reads TGTGCCAGCAGCTTAGCGCGTCCTAGCGGGCAGGACTACGAGCAGTACTTC. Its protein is CASSLARPSGQDYEQYF.

The CDR3 nucleotides are TGTGCCAGTTGGGACAGTAGCAATCAGCCCCAGCATTTT. This sequence encodes CASWDSSNQPQHF. V gene TRBV6-5 combines with J gene TRBJ1-5, with 7 bases lining up with TRBD1. The CDR3 loop spans 13 amino acids. The V segment lost 9 bases and the J segment 0 bases; nucleotides outside the gene matches: 2. Germline V gives CDR1 MNHEY, CDR2 SVGAGI.

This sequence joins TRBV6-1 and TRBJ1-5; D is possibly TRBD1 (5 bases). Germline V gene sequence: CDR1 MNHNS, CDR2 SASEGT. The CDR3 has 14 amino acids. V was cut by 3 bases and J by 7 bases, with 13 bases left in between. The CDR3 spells CASSEGGEGQPQHF. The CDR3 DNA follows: TGTGCCAGCAGTGAGGGAGGGGAGGGCCAGCCCCAGCATTTT.